The T cell receptor (beta chain) under discussion was sequenced for a study of blood T cell repertoires in COVID-19. Sequenced by immunoSEQ multiplex PCR; TCRdb stores in-frame clones only, minus some. The repertoire holds about 50,000 clones, with roughly 85% as singletons. Sequencing was done on a sample of peripheral blood. The receptor was derived from a human donor in a cohort sampled during active COVID-19.

CDR3 DNA: TGTGCCAGCAGCGTGGAGCAGGGAAACACCATATATTTT. Encoded protein: CASSVEQGNTIYF. The chain carries TRBV9 and TRBJ1-3; D is uncertain. This CDR3 has 13 residues. V gave up 2 bases and J gave up 4 bases, with 7 bases separating them. CDR1 and CDR2 (germline): SGDLS, YYNGEE.